A single sample is the source of the 9 T cell receptor beta chains below, sequenced in a study of shared clonotypes between healthy human individuals. The naive CD8 subset, CD45RO-negative cells positively selected for CCR7, excluded terminally differentiated effector memory CD45RA+ cells. Repertoires were generated with immunoSEQ multiplex PCR, while TCRdb's copy carries only in-frame clones and drops some. This sample has about 680,000 clones, with approximately 90% found just once. The sample comprised naive CD8+ T cells sorted from blood. These receptors were obtained from a man between 25 and 39 years old in good health.

The CDR3 DNA reads TGTGCCAGCAGCTACCGGGACAGGGGGCAGGACGAGCAGTACTTC. Translating it yields CASSYRDRGQDEQYF. The chain uses TRBV7-9 and TRBJ2-7, with 12 nucleotides matching TRBD1. The CDR3 totals 15 residues. The V gene's germline CDR1 is SEHNR and CDR2 FQNEAQ (reference sequence). The J segment lost 5 bases and the V segment lost 4 bases, leaving 6 bases of the junction unmatched.

The chain joins TRBV7-9 to TRBJ2-7; tentatively, D is TRBD2 (7 bases). CDR3 length: 14 residues. Germline lookup yields CDR1 SEHNR and CDR2 FQNEAQ (reference sequence). V gave up 8 bases and J gave up 5 bases, with 19 bases separating them. As DNA, the CDR3 is TGTGCCAGCCTCGTAGGGGGGGCTGAGAACGAGCAGTACTTC. It specifies CASLVGGAENEQYF. The whole variable domain, remainder taken from reference TRBV7-9 and TRBJ2-7, is DTGVSQNPRHKITKRGQNVTFRCDPISEHNRLYWYRQTLGQGPEFLTYFQNEAQLEKSRLLSDRFSAERPKGSFSTLEIQRTEQGDSAMYLCASLVGGAENEQYFGPGTRLTVT.

The chain has TRBV7-9 and TRBJ1-5, with a weak D call TRBD1 (5 bases). V lost 1 base to trimming and J lost 9 bases, with 13 bases between them. From germline, CDR1 is SEHNR and CDR2 FQNEAQ (reference sequence). The CDR3 extends over 14 amino acids. CDR3 in DNA: TGTGCCAGCAGCTTAGAGGGACCCCGGGGGCCCCAGCATTTT. This translates into CASSLEGPRGPQHF.

The chain combines TRBV5-8 with TRBJ2-7; no clear D gene. The V and J ends lost 3 bases and 0 bases respectively, with 7 bases between them. CDR3 length: 13 amino acids. CDR1 is SGHTS and CDR2 is YDEGEE in the germline V gene. DNA of the CDR3: TGTGCCAGCAGCTCTTACCTCTCCTACGAGCAGTACTTC. Residues: CASSSYLSYEQYF.

The chain recombines TRBV29-1 with TRBJ2-6; D tentatively fits TRBD1 or TRBD2 (7 bases each). The CDR3 is 15 residues long. Germline-derived CDR1 and CDR2 are SQVTM and ANQGSEA. V was cut by 5 bases and J by 3 bases, with 14 bases left in between. The CDR3 reads CSVQGGFGGANVLTF. CDR3 DNA sequence: TGCAGCGTTCAGGGGGGGTTCGGTGGGGCCAACGTCCTGACTTTC. The full variable domain, with the rest looked up from reference TRBV29-1 and TRBJ2-6, is SAVISQKPSRDICQRGTSLTIQCQVDSQVTMMFWYRQQPGQSLTLIATANQGSEATYESGFVIDKFPISRPNLTFSTLTVSNMSPEDSSIYLCSVQGGFGGANVLTFGAGSRLTVL.

This clone was seen a few times. J is TRBJ1-2 and V is TRBV10-1, with 7 positions matching TRBD1. Germline V gives CDR1 WNHNN, CDR2 SYGVQD (reference sequence). The CDR3 covers 14 residues. The ends lost 5 bases at V and 4 bases at J; junction bases unmatched: 7. The CDR3 DNA follows: TGCGCCAGCAGTCCGGGACAGTCTGGCTATGGCTACACCTTC. Translated, it gives CASSPGQSGYGYTF.

This chain links TRBV5-3 with TRBJ1-1; D gene unclear. TRBV5-3 is assigned to the ORF class and has an uncertain function. CDR3 length: 15 amino acids. V gave up 4 bases and J gave up 3 bases, with 16 bases separating them. Written as DNA, the CDR3 is TGTGCCAGAAGCACACGCCAGAGGGAGGACACTGAAGCTTTCTTT. Its protein is CARSTRQREDTEAFF.

CDR3 bases: TGCGCCAGCAGCCACACCAGGGGCGAAGAAGCTTTCTTT. This codes for CASSHTRGEEAFF. The gene calls are TRBV4-1 and TRBJ1-1; tentative D call: TRBD1 (6 bases). Germline V gene lookup returns CDR1 MGHRA and CDR2 YSYEKL. The CDR3 covers 13 residues. Trimming pared 3 bases from V and 8 bases from J, leaving 13 bases between.

The chain combines TRBV19 with TRBJ2-1; TRBD1 might be the D (6 bases). CDR1 and CDR2 (germline): LNHDA, SQIVND (reference sequence). Trimming took 4 bases from V and 7 from J, leaving 17 bases between them. The CDR3 has 15 residues. For the CDR3, the DNA is TGTGCCAGTAGTAAAACGACAGGTTTGGGTAATGAGCAGTTCTTC. Residues: CASSKTTGLGNEQFF.